Sequencing of this T cell receptor (beta chain) was carried out in a study of blood T cell repertoires in COVID-19. Clones were sequenced by immunoSEQ multiplex PCR, and TCRdb holds only the in-frame ones, with some missing. The sample carries about 220,000 clones, around 82% recorded once. The clonotype comes from a woman in her sixties or seventies with acute or convalescent COVID-19. The source material was peripheral blood.

CDR3 sequence: CATRPGTPYQGEQYF. For the CDR3, the DNA is TGTGCCACCCGGCCCGGGACACCCTACCAGGGAGAGCAGTACTTC. The V gene is TRBV10-3, the J gene TRBJ2-7; a weak D match, TRBD1 (6 bases). Trimming cost V 10 bases and J 7 bases, with 26 bases left between them. The CDR3 sequence is 15 residues long. Germline V gene data show CDR1 as ENHRY and CDR2 as SYGVKD.